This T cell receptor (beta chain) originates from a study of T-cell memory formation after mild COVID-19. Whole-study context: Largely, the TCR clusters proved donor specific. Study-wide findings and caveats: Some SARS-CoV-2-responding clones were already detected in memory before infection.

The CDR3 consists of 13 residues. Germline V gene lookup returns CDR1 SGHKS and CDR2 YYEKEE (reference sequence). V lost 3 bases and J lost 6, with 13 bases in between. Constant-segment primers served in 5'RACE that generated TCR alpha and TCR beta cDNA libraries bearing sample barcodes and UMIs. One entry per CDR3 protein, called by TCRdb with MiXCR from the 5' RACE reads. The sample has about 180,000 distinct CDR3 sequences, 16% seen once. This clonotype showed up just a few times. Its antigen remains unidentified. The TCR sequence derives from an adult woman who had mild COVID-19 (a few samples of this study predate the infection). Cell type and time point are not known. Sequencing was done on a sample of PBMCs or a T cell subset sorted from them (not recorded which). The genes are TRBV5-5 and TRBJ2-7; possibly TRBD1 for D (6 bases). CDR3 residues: CASSSTGFGEQYF. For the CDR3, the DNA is TGTGCCAGCAGCTCAACAGGGTTCGGCGAGCAGTACTTC. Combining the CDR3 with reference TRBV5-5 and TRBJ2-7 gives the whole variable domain DAGVTQSPTHLIKTRGQQVTLRCSPISGHKSVSWYQQVLGQGPQFIFQYYEKEERGRGNFPDRFSARQFPNYSSELNVNALLLGDSALYLCASSSTGFGEQYFGPGTRLTVT.